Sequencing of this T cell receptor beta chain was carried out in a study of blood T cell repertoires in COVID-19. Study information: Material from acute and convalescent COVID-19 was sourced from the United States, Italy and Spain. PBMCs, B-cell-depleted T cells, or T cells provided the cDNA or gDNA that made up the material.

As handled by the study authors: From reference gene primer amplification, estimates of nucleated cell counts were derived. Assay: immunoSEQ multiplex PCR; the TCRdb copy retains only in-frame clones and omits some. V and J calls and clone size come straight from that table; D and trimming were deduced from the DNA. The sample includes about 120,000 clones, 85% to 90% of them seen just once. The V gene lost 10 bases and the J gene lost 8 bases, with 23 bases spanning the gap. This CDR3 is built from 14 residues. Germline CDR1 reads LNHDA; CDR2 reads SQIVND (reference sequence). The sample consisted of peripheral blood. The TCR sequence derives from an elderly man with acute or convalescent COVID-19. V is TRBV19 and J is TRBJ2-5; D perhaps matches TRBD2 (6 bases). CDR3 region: CATNPEGRAGTQYF. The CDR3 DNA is TGTGCCACTAACCCGGAGGGCCGCGCGGGAACCCAGTACTTC.